These T cell receptor beta chains were read from a single sample in a study of blood T cell repertoires in COVID-19. The method was immunoSEQ multiplex PCR; TCRdb's version includes in-frame clones alone and lacks a portion of them. The data show around 42,000 clones, about nine tenths seen once. The sample was peripheral blood. These receptors were collected from a human donor in a cohort sampled during active COVID-19. Each CDR3 is given with its conserved first and last residue. The D gene is left open where the match is weak. The size of a clone is reported for some rows only, either as once, few or many, or as a class for expanded clones.

d_gene,abundance,j_gene,v_gene,CDR3nt,CDR3aa
-,-,TRBJ2-3,TRBV9,TGTGCCAGCAGCGTAGGAGCTAGCGACATCACAGATACGCAGTATTTT,CASSVGASDITDTQYF
-,medium-sized,TRBJ2-7,TRBV19,TGTGCCAGTAGTTACAGGGTTAAAGACGAGCAGTACTTC,CASSYRVKDEQYF
-,-,TRBJ2-1,TRBV15,TGTGCCACCAGCAGAGACGCGAGCTCCTACAATGAGCAGTTCTTC,CATSRDASSYNEQFF
TRBD1,-,TRBJ1-2,TRBV11-2,TGTGCCAGCAGCTCGACGTTAACAGGGGCGGCTGGCTACACCTTC,CASSSTLTGAAGYTF
TRBD1,-,TRBJ1-6,TRBV5-1,TGCGCCAGCAGCTTGGCAGGGGGCCAGTCACCCCTCCACTTT,CASSLAGGQSPLHF
-,-,TRBJ2-2,TRBV7-2,TGTGCCAGCAGCTCTAGACTTAACACCGGGGAGCTGTTTTTT,CASSSRLNTGELFF
TRBD1,once,TRBJ2-7,TRBV2,TGTGCCAGCAGTGAAGCGACAGGGTGGTACGAGCAGTACTTC,CASSEATGWYEQYF
TRBD1,-,TRBJ2-7,TRBV11-2,TGTGCCAGCAGCTTAAATGACAGGGGCGAGCAGTACTTC,CASSLNDRGEQYF
-,once,TRBJ2-4,TRBV21-1,TGTGCCAGCAGCAAACCCCACAGGGGGCGGTCCAAAAACATTCAGTACTTC,CASSKPHRGRSKNIQYF
TRBD1,-,TRBJ1-1,TRBV5-1,TGCGCCAGCAGCTATGGGACAGGCGACACTGAAGCTTTCTTT,CASSYGTGDTEAFF
-,-,TRBJ2-7,TRBV3-1/TRBV3-2,TGTGCCAGCAGCCATGGCGGGTCCTACGAGCAGTACTTC,CASSHGGSYEQYF
TRBD1,-,TRBJ2-2,TRBV7-7,TGTGCTAGCAGCACGGGACAGGGGCTTACCGGGGAGCTGTTTTTT,CASSTGQGLTGELFF
TRBD1,-,TRBJ1-2,TRBV2,TGTGCCAGCAGGGACAGGGGTACCTATGGCTACACCTTC,CASRDRGTYGYTF
TRBD2,-,TRBJ2-5,TRBV5-1,TGCGCCAGCAGCTCGGTACTAGCGGAGACCCAGTACTTC,CASSSVLAETQYF
-,-,TRBJ2-1,TRBV2,TGTGCCAGCAGTGAAAGGGCGGGGAGCTCCTACAATGAGCAGTTCTTC,CASSERAGSSYNEQFF
TRBD1,-,TRBJ1-1,TRBV28,TGTGCCAGCTACTTGACAGGGCGGACTGAAGCTTTCTTT,CASYLTGRTEAFF
-,-,TRBJ1-2,TRBV7-2,TGTGCCAGCAGCGCAGATGGGGGCTCTTATGGCTACACCTTC,CASSADGGSYGYTF
TRBD1,-,TRBJ2-7,TRBV19,TGTGCCAGTAGCAGCCCCCGGGACAGCTCCTACGAGCAGTACTTC,CASSSPRDSSYEQYF
-,few,TRBJ2-6,TRBV18,TGTGCCAGCTCACCGGGCAGGGTGGTTTCTGGGGCCAACGTCCTGACTTTC,CASSPGRVVSGANVLTF
-,-,TRBJ1-6,TRBV5-1,TGCGCCAGCAGCTTAAAAGATGACAGCTGGGAATCACCCCTCCACTTT,CASSLKDDSWESPLHF
-,-,TRBJ2-7,TRBV7-9,TGTGCCAGCAGCTCAGCCTACGAGCAGTACTTC,CASSSAYEQYF
-,-,TRBJ1-2,TRBV5-4,TGTGCCAGCAGCTTGCGAGAGGGCCCATCGAGCTATGGCTACACCTTC,CASSLREGPSSYGYTF
-,-,TRBJ2-1,TRBV28,TGTGCCAGCAGGTCCCTGGCAGGTTCCAATGAGCAGTTCTTC,CASRSLAGSNEQFF
-,-,TRBJ2-7,TRBV13,TGTGCCAGCAGCTTATCCCCTGGCGGGGAAGGAAATCTAGGCGAGCAGTACTTC,CASSLSPGGEGNLGEQYF
TRBD1,-,TRBJ2-1,TRBV24-1,TGTGCCACCAGTGACACAACAGGGGGTGCCTACAATGAGCAGTTCTTC,CATSDTTGGAYNEQFF
-,-,TRBJ1-2,TRBV27,TGTGCCAGCAGTTCCCTGACAGGCCTTTATGGCTACACCTTC,CASSSLTGLYGYTF
-,-,TRBJ2-1,TRBV4-3,TGCGCCAGCAGCCATTCCTACCCCCCCAGCGGTCCCTCCTACAATGAGCAGTTCTTC,CASSHSYPPSGPSYNEQFF
-,-,TRBJ2-2,TRBV30,TGTGCCTGGAGTGTACGCAGTCTAGAAACCGGGGAGCTGTTTTTT,CAWSVRSLETGELFF
-,-,TRBJ2-3,TRBV29-1,TGCAGTCTTAGACAGCTACTCACAGATACGCAGTATTTT,CSLRQLLTDTQYF
TRBD1,-,TRBJ1-3,TRBV5-1,TGCGCCAGCTCCTGGACAGGGTCTGGAAACACCATATATTTT,CASSWTGSGNTIYF
-,-,TRBJ2-7,TRBV6-5,TGTGCCAGCAGAGAGAGTAGCGGTACCTACGAGCAGTACTTC,CASRESSGTYEQYF
TRBD1,-,TRBJ1-2,TRBV6-5,TGTGCCAGCAGTTACTCCGACAGGGCAGGGGGCTACACCTTC,CASSYSDRAGGYTF